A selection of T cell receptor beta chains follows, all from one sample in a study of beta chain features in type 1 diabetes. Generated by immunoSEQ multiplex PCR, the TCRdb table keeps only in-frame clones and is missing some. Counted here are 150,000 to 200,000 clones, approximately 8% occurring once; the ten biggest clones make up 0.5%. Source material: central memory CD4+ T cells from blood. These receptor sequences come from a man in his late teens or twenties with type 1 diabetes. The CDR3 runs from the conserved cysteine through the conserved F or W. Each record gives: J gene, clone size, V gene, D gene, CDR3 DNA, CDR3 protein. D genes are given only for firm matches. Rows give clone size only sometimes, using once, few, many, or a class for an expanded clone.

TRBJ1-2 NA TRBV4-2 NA TGTGCCAGCAGCCAAGACCTATCCCGGGGAGACGGCTACACCTTC CASSQDLSRGDGYTF
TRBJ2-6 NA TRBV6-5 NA TGTGCCAGCAGTTACGTCGACAGCTCTGGGGCCAACGTCCTGACTTTC CASSYVDSSGANVLTF
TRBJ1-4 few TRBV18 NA TGTGCCAGCTCATTTGGGCAAAATGAAAAACTGTTTTTT CASSFGQNEKLFF
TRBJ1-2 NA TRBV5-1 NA TGCGCCAGCAGCCTTCAGGGAAAAATCTATGGCTACACCTTC CASSLQGKIYGYTF
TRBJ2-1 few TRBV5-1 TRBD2 TGCGCCAGCAGCGTCCCGGGACTAGCGGGAGGTAGTATCAATGAGCAGTTCTTC CASSVPGLAGGSINEQFF
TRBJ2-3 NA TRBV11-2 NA TGTGCCAGCAACCCCGGGTCTTCAGATACGCAGTATTTT CASNPGSSDTQYF
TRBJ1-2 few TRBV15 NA TGTGCCACCAGCAGACAGGGCGTCGGAGGCTACACCTTC CATSRQGVGGYTF
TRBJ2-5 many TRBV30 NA TGTGCCGAAGCCGCGGGGACCCAAGAGACCCAGTACTTC CAEAAGTQETQYF
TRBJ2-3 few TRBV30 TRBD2 TGTGCCTGGAGCGGGGGAGGGCATACGCAGTATTTT CAWSGGGHTQYF
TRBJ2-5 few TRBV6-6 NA TGTGCCAGCAGTCAATACGGGGGAGAGACCCAGTACTTC CASSQYGGETQYF
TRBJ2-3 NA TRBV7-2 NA TGTGCCAGCAGCTTAGGCCCTTCGCCGGGAGATACGCAGTATTTT CASSLGPSPGDTQYF
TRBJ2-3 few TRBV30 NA TGTGCCTGGAGTCTGGGGGGGGCAGGAGATACGCAGTATTTT CAWSLGGAGDTQYF
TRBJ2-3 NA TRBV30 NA TGTGCCTGGAGTTTTTTCGGGGGGCGCGGCACAGATACGCAGTATTTT CAWSFFGGRGTDTQYF
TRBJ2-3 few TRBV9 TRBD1 TGTGCCAGCAGCGGACAGGGGCAAGTAACAGATACGCAGTATTTT CASSGQGQVTDTQYF
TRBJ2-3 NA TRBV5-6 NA TGTGCCAGCAGCTTGGCACAGGTAGGAGATACGCAGTATTTT CASSLAQVGDTQYF
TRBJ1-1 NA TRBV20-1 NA TGCAGTGCTTCAGAGGCACCTGAAGCTTTCTTT CSASEAPEAFF
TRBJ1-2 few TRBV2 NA TGTGCCAGCAGGGGCCCAGGGGCTGAAGGCTACACCTTC CASRGPGAEGYTF
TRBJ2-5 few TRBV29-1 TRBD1 TGCAGCGCGACAGGGGGCCGGGAGACCCAGTACTTC CSATGGRETQYF
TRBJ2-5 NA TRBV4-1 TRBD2 TGCGCCAGCAGCCAAGTGGGGGGGGGTAACCAAGAGACCCAGTACTTC CASSQVGGGNQETQYF
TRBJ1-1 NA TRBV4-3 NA TGCGCCAGCAGCCAAAGCGGGGGGACTGAAGCTTTCTTT CASSQSGGTEAFF
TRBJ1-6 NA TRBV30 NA TGTGCCTCAAGGGGGTACCATAATTCACCCCTCCACTTT CASRGYHNSPLHF
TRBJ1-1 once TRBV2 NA TGTGCCAGCACTACCAGAGGGGGGAACACTGAAGCTTTCTTT CASTTRGGNTEAFF
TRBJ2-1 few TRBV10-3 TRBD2 TGTGCCATCAGTGAGTCGGGCGGGGGGCACAATGAGCAGTTCTTC CAISESGGGHNEQFF
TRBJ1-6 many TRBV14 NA TGTGCCAGCAGCCAGCAGGGTTTAACCCTCCACTTT CASSQQGLTLHF
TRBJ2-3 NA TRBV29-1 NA TGCAGCGGACAGTACACAGATACGCAGTATTTT CSGQYTDTQYF
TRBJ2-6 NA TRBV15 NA TGTGCCACCAGTCCCACGCGCACGACAGGGGCCAACGTCCTGACTTTC CATSPTRTTGANVLTF
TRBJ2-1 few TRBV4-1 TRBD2 TGCGCCAGCAGCCAAGATCTACCTAGCGGGAGGCTAAGCTCCTACAATGAGCAGTTCTTC CASSQDLPSGRLSSYNEQFF
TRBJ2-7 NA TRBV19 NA TGTGCCAGTAGTATCGCGGCGGAATCCTACGAGCAGTACTTC CASSIAAESYEQYF
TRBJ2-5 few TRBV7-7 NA TGTGCCAGCAGCCGAGGCAGGGAAGAGACCCAGTACTTC CASSRGREETQYF
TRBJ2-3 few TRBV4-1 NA TGCGCCAGCAGCCAAAACCGGGGTTTTTCTAGCACAGATACGCAGTATTTT CASSQNRGFSSTDTQYF
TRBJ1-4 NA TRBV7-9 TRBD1 TGTGCCAGCAGCTTGGGACAGGGGGCTCTTGGTAATGAAAAACTGTTTTTT CASSLGQGALGNEKLFF
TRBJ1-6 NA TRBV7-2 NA TGTGCCAGCAGCCTTCCAGGGGATTCACCCCTCCACTTT CASSLPGDSPLHF
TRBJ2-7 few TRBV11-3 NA TGTGCCAGCAGCTTCAGTTTCAGGTCCTACGAGCAGTACTTC CASSFSFRSYEQYF
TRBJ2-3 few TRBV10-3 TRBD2 TGTGCCATCAGTCTTAGCGGGGACAGCACAGATACGCAGTATTTT CAISLSGDSTDTQYF
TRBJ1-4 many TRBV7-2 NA TGTGCCAGCAGCCCACAGGGTGAAAAACTGTTTTTT CASSPQGEKLFF
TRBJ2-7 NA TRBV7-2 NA TGTGCCAGCAGCTTAGCCCCTGGACAGACCGAGCAGTACTTC CASSLAPGQTEQYF
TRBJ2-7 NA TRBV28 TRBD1 TGTGCCAGCAGAGGACGGGACAGGGTGGGAGAGCAGTACTTC CASRGRDRVGEQYF
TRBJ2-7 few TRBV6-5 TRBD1 TGTGCCAGCAGTGTATCCGGGACAGGGGTTGGCGAGCAGTACTTC CASSVSGTGVGEQYF
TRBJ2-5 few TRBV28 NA TGTGCCAGCAGTCAGGGGCCCCAAGAGACCCAGTACTTC CASSQGPQETQYF
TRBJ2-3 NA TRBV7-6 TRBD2 TGTGCCAGCAGCTTAAGAGCGGGGGGGAGCACAGATACGCAGTATTTT CASSLRAGGSTDTQYF
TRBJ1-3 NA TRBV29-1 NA TGCAGCGTTGAATGGAAAGGGAGGTCTGGAAACACCATATATTTT CSVEWKGRSGNTIYF
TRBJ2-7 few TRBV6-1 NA TGTGCCAGCAGTGAGTCAGGGGGGAGCGTCTACGAGCAGTACTTC CASSESGGSVYEQYF
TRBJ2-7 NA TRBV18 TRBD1 TGTGCCAGCTCACCACCGTCGGCACAGGGGGCGGGTGAGCAGTACTTC CASSPPSAQGAGEQYF
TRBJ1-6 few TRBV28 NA TGTGCCAGCAGTACCCCCCTGAGCGCCTATAATTCACCCCTCCACTTT CASSTPLSAYNSPLHF
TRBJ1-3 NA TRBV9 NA TGTGCCAGCAGCGGTCAGCGGGGAAACACCATATATTTT CASSGQRGNTIYF
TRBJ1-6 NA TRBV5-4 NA TGTGCCAGCAGCTTGGGGGCGACCTATAATTCACCCCTCCACTTT CASSLGATYNSPLHF
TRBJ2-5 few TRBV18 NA TGTGCCAGCTCACCAGCGTCTAGCGCTCAAGAGACCCAGTACTTC CASSPASSAQETQYF
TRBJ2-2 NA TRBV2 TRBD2 TGTGCCAGCAGCACCGAGGGACTAGCCACCGGGGAGCTGTTTTTT CASSTEGLATGELFF
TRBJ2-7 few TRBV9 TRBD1 TGTGCCAGCAGCGTAGGACAGGGGTTCAGGTACGAGCAGTACTTC CASSVGQGFRYEQYF
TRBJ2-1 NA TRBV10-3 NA TGTGCCATCAGTGAGCCCGCCGAGAATGAGCAGTTCTTC CAISEPAENEQFF
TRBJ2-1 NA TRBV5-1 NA TGCGCCAGCAGCTTGGCTAGGAGCTCCTACAATGAGCAGTTCTTC CASSLARSSYNEQFF
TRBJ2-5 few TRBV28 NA TGTGCCAGCAGTGCTAGCTCACAAGAGACCCAGTACTTC CASSASSQETQYF
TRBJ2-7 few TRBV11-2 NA TGTGCCAGCAGCTTAGCGGGCTCCTACGAGCAGTACTTC CASSLAGSYEQYF
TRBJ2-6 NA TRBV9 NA TGTGCCAGCAGCGTAGCTTCCCGGAGCTCTGGGGCCAACGTCCTGACTTTC CASSVASRSSGANVLTF
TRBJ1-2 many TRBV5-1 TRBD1 TGCGCCAGCAGCTTGGAGGGGACAGCCCAGAACTATGGCTACACCTTC CASSLEGTAQNYGYTF
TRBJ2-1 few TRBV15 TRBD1 TGTGCCACCAGCAGAGCTATAGAGGCAGGGGGCGATGAGCAGTTCTTC CATSRAIEAGGDEQFF
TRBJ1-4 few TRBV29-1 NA TGCAGCGTTGAGGACGGGGGTGCGGAAAAACTGTTTTTT CSVEDGGAEKLFF
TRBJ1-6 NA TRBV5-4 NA TGTGCCAGCAGTAATAAGGGGTATGACTCACCCCTCCACTTT CASSNKGYDSPLHF